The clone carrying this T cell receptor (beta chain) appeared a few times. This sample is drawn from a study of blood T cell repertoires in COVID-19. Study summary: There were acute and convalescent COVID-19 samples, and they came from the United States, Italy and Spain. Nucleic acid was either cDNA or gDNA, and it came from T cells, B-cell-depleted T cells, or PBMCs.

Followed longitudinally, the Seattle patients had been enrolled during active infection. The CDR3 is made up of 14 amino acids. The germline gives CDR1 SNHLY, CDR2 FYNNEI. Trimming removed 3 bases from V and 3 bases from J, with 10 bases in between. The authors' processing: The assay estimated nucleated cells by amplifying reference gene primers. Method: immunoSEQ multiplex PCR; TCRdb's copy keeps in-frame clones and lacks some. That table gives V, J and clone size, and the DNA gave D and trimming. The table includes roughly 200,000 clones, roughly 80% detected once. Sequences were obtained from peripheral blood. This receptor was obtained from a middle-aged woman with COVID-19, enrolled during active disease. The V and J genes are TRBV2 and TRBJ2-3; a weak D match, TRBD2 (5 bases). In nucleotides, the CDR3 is TGTGCCAGCAGTGACAGAGGGCTTACAGATACGCAGTATTTT. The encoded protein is CASSDRGLTDTQYF.